A selection of T cell receptor beta chains follows, all from one sample in a study of OX40 agonist ivuxolimab in advanced cancers. The method was immunoSEQ multiplex PCR; TCRdb's version includes in-frame clones alone and lacks a portion of them. The sample lists 100,000 or so clones, more than 85% occurring once. Sequences were derived from CD4+ or CD8+ T cells sorted from blood, sampled in a trial of the OX40 agonist ivuxolimab. Receptors originate from an adult with an advanced solid tumor such as melanoma, head and neck, liver or kidney cancer. Each CDR3 is given with its conserved first and last residue. The order of the fields is clone size, CDR3 length, J gene, D gene, V gene, CDR3 DNA, CDR3 protein. D genes are given only for firm matches. Only part of the rows carry a size: once, few, many, or a class if the clone is expanded.

>NA|13|TRBJ1-5|NA|TRBV2
TGTGCCAGCAGGAGGGATAGCAATCAGCCCCAGCATTTT
CASRRDSNQPQHF
>NA|13|TRBJ1-1|NA|TRBV5-1
TGCGCCAGCAGCGTACAGGGTCGAACTGAAGCTTTCTTT
CASSVQGRTEAFF
>NA|15|TRBJ2-7|NA|TRBV7-8
TGTGCCAGCAGCTCCCTGGACACATTTAAGGGCGAGCAGTACTTC
CASSSLDTFKGEQYF
>NA|15|TRBJ2-1|TRBD2|TRBV5-1
TGCGCCAGCAGCTATAGGACTAGCGCAAACAATGAGCAGTTCTTC
CASSYRTSANNEQFF
>NA|17|TRBJ2-7|TRBD2|TRBV23-1
TGCGCCAGCAGTCACCCAGTTGGGCGGGAGGGCCGGTACGAGCAGTACTTC
CASSHPVGREGRYEQYF
>NA|16|TRBJ2-1|TRBD2|TRBV7-6
TGTGCCAGCAGCCCCGAGACTAGCATTTCCCACAATGAGCAGTTCTTC
CASSPETSISHNEQFF
>NA|14|TRBJ1-2|NA|TRBV7-9
TGTGCCAGCACCCTTCACGGTCCTAACTATGGCTACACCTTC
CASTLHGPNYGYTF
>NA|15|TRBJ2-7|TRBD1|TRBV7-9
TGTGCCAGCAGCTTAGATGGTACAGGGGGCGCCGAGCAGTACTTC
CASSLDGTGGAEQYF
>NA|14|TRBJ1-4|NA|TRBV28
TGTGCCAGCAGTTCCCAGGGGTCAGAGGAAAAACTGTTTTTT
CASSSQGSEEKLFF
>NA|16|TRBJ2-1|NA|TRBV10-3
TGTGCCATCAGTGACCTCCGCGGGAAGTCCTACAATGAGCAGTTCTTC
CAISDLRGKSYNEQFF
>once|17|TRBJ1-2|NA|TRBV30
TGTGCCTGGAGTCTCAGACCAGCCACATCCTACTATGGCTCGGGCACCTTC
CAWSLRPATSYYGSGTF
>NA|15|TRBJ1-1|NA|TRBV5-4
TGTGCCAGCAGCCCCCCGCCAAACATTAAGACTGAAGCTTTCTTT
CASSPPPNIKTEAFF
>NA|15|TRBJ2-7|TRBD2|TRBV7-8
TGTGCCAGCAGCCCATACGGACTAGCAAGTTACGAGCAGTACTTC
CASSPYGLASYEQYF
>NA|13|TRBJ2-7|TRBD2|TRBV29-1
TGCAGCGTTGTAGGCGCGGGGGACTCCGAGCAGTACTTC
CSVVGAGDSEQYF
>NA|14|TRBJ2-7|NA|TRBV6-6
TGTGCCAGCAGTCCCCCGGGACTCTCATCCGAGCAGTACTTC
CASSPPGLSSEQYF
>NA|13|TRBJ2-7|NA|TRBV2
TGTGCCAGCAGTTCGGGACCCTCCTACGAGCAGTACTTC
CASSSGPSYEQYF
>NA|15|TRBJ1-2|NA|TRBV28
TGTGCCAGCAGTTTACCACAATCGGGGAAATATGGCTACACCTTC
CASSLPQSGKYGYTF
>NA|15|TRBJ1-5|TRBD1|TRBV18
TGTGCCAGCTCACTGACAGGGGGCGCGGGTCAGCCCCAGCATTTT
CASSLTGGAGQPQHF
>NA|14|TRBJ1-2|NA|TRBV5-5
TGTGCCAGCAGCTTAGAACCGCGGGAGAATGGCTACACCTTC
CASSLEPRENGYTF
>NA|16|TRBJ2-6|TRBD2|TRBV30
TGTGCCTGGAAACGCGGGAGGCGTACCGGGGCCAACGTCCTGACTTTC
CAWKRGRRTGANVLTF
>NA|13|TRBJ1-1|NA|TRBV6-1
TGTGCCGGGGGGGCACTTATGAACACTGAAGCTTTCTTT
CAGGALMNTEAFF
>once|13|TRBJ2-5|NA|TRBV5-8
TGTGCCAGCAGCTTGGCCCAGGGGGAGACCCAGTACTTC
CASSLAQGETQYF
>NA|15|TRBJ1-1|NA|TRBV5-6
TGTGCCAGCAGCTTGGTGGGCAAGGTGAACACTGAAGCTTTCTTT
CASSLVGKVNTEAFF
>NA|12|TRBJ2-2|NA|TRBV7-2
TGTGCCAGCAGCTTATCAGGCGTGGGGGTGTTTTTT
CASSLSGVGVFF
>NA|15|TRBJ2-7|NA|TRBV28
TGTGCCAGCAGACCCCAATTGGGGGCTCGGAACGAGCAGTACTTC
CASRPQLGARNEQYF
>NA|14|TRBJ2-1|TRBD2|TRBV28
TGTGCCAGCAGGGGACTAGCGAACTACAATGAGCAGTTCTTC
CASRGLANYNEQFF
>once|12|TRBJ2-1|NA|TRBV29-1
TGCAGCGCACAGGGAGTTACGAATGAGCAGTTCTTC
CSAQGVTNEQFF
>few|13|TRBJ1-5|NA|TRBV30
TGTGCCTGGAGCGTACAGGGTGAACAGCCCCAGCATTTT
CAWSVQGEQPQHF
>NA|13|TRBJ1-1|NA|TRBV18
TGTGCCAGCTCACCATCCACAGTTACTGAAGCTTTCTTT
CASSPSTVTEAFF
>NA|14|TRBJ1-5|NA|TRBV14
TGTGCCAGCAGCCCACAGAGTGGAGTTGAGCCCCAGCATTTT
CASSPQSGVEPQHF
>NA|15|TRBJ2-2|TRBD2|TRBV5-6
TGTGCCAGCAGAAAACTAGCGGGAGCGGCCGGGGAGCTGTTTTTT
CASRKLAGAAGELFF
>NA|21|TRBJ1-1|NA|TRBV6-7
TGTGCCAGCAGTTACTCCGAAATTCAGTTAGTCGAAGTGGATAACGGGACTGAAGCTTTCTTT
CASSYSEIQLVEVDNGTEAFF
>NA|13|TRBJ1-5|TRBD1|TRBV2
TGTGCCAGCACCCAGGGGGTCTATCAGCCCCAGCATTTT
CASTQGVYQPQHF
>NA|17|TRBJ2-7|NA|TRBV9
TGTGCCAGCAGCCGTCTGGGGGGGACACGACCCGATTACGAGCAGTACTTC
CASSRLGGTRPDYEQYF
>NA|15|TRBJ1-4|NA|TRBV6-5
TGTGCCAGCAGTTACTCAACCCGCCCTAATGAAAAACTGTTTTTT
CASSYSTRPNEKLFF
>few|14|TRBJ1-1|TRBD1|TRBV19
TGTGCCCAGGACAGGGAGGCCCTAAACACTGAAGCTTTCTTT
CAQDREALNTEAFF
>NA|12|TRBJ2-7|NA|TRBV10-1
TGCGCCAGCAGGGGTAGCGTGGGCGAGCAGTACTTC
CASRGSVGEQYF
>NA|16|TRBJ2-3|TRBD1|TRBV5-8
TGTGCCAGCAGCTTGACACCGGGACAGAGCACAGATACGCAGTATTTT
CASSLTPGQSTDTQYF
>NA|14|TRBJ1-2|TRBD1|TRBV7-9
TGTGCCAGCAGGGGGACAGGGACCAACTATGGCTACACCTTC
CASRGTGTNYGYTF
>NA|14|TRBJ2-7|TRBD2|TRBV6-6
TGTGCCAGCAGTTACGGACTAGCGGGCTACGAGCAGTACTTC
CASSYGLAGYEQYF
>NA|15|TRBJ2-1|TRBD2|TRBV5-1
TGCGCCAGCAGCCGAGGACTAGCGGGAGAGGATGAGCAGTTCTTC
CASSRGLAGEDEQFF
>NA|15|TRBJ2-1|TRBD2|TRBV29-1
TGCAGCGTTGTCCTAGCGGGAGCTCTCTTTGGTGAGCAGTTCTTC
CSVVLAGALFGEQFF
>NA|14|TRBJ1-5|TRBD1|TRBV6-1
TGTGCCAGCACCGGGACAGGGAATGGGCAGCCCCAGCATTTT
CASTGTGNGQPQHF
>NA|16|TRBJ2-5|TRBD2|TRBV28
TGTGCCAGCACCCCCCTGGGGCTAGCGGGAGGGGAGACCCAGTACTTC
CASTPLGLAGGETQYF
>NA|15|TRBJ2-3|NA|TRBV15
TGTGCCACCAGCAGACGGTACGGACACACAGATACGCAGTATTTT
CATSRRYGHTDTQYF
>NA|13|TRBJ1-2|NA|TRBV7-3
TGTGCCAGCAGCTTAGCGGGAACATATGGCTACACCTTC
CASSLAGTYGYTF
>NA|15|TRBJ2-7|TRBD2|TRBV5-1
TGCGCCAGCAGCCTAAGTCCGGGAGGGGCAACCGAGCAGTACTTC
CASSLSPGGATEQYF
>NA|15|TRBJ2-1|TRBD2|TRBV9
TGTGCCAGCACTACTAGCGGATCCTCCTACAATGAGCAGTTCTTC
CASTTSGSSYNEQFF
>NA|14|TRBJ2-3|TRBD1|TRBV5-1
TGCGCCAGCAGCTTTACAGGGGGCACAGATACGCAGTATTTT
CASSFTGGTDTQYF
>NA|16|TRBJ2-7|TRBD1|TRBV15
TGTGCCACCAGCAGAACTCCGGGACAGGGTGGGTACGAGCAGTACTTC
CATSRTPGQGGYEQYF
>NA|17|TRBJ2-2|NA|TRBV7-2
TGTGCCAGCAGCCCGCGGCCGGGGCGCCAGGGCACCGGGGAGCTGTTTTTT
CASSPRPGRQGTGELFF
>NA|17|TRBJ2-1|NA|TRBV7-2
TGTGCCAGCACCCCGTCGGGGGGGACAGGGCTTTACAATGAGCAGTTCTTC
CASTPSGGTGLYNEQFF
>NA|16|TRBJ2-7|TRBD2|TRBV27
TGTGCCAGCAGTTTATTTGCTAGCGGGAGGGCCGGCGAGCAGTACTTC
CASSLFASGRAGEQYF
>NA|12|TRBJ2-5|NA|TRBV2
TGTGCCAGCAGACGAGTGTGGGAGACCCAGTACTTC
CASRRVWETQYF
>NA|11|TRBJ2-7|NA|TRBV9
TGTGCCAGCAGTTCCACCTACGAGCAGTACTTC
CASSSTYEQYF
>NA|15|TRBJ1-5|NA|TRBV15
TGTGCCACCGCCCCAGCGTGGTATAGCAATCAGCCCCAGCATTTT
CATAPAWYSNQPQHF
>NA|15|TRBJ2-7|TRBD1|TRBV6-1
TGTGCCAGCAGTGAAGCGGAACAGGGGATCTACGAGCAGTACTTC
CASSEAEQGIYEQYF
>few|15|TRBJ1-3|TRBD1|TRBV5-6
TGTGCCAGCAAGCGGACAGGGGGCGGTGGAAACACCATATATTTT
CASKRTGGGGNTIYF
>NA|13|TRBJ2-2|NA|TRBV9
TGTGCCAGCAGCGTTGGCATAACCGGGGAGCTGTTTTTT
CASSVGITGELFF